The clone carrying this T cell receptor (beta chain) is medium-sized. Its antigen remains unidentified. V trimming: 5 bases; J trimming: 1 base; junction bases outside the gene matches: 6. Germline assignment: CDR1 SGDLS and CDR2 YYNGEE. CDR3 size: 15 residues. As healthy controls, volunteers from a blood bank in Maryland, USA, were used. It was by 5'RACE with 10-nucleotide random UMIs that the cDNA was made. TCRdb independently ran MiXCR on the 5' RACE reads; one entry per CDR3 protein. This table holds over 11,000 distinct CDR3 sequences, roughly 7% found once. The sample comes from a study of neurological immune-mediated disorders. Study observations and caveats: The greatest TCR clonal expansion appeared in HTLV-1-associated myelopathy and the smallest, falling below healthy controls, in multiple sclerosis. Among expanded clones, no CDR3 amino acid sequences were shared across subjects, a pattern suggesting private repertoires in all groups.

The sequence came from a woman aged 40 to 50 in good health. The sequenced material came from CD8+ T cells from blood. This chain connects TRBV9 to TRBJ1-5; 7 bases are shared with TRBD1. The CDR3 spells CASSRGGGSNQPQHF. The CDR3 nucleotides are TGTGCCAGCAGTCGAGGGGGCGGCAGCAATCAGCCCCAGCATTTT.